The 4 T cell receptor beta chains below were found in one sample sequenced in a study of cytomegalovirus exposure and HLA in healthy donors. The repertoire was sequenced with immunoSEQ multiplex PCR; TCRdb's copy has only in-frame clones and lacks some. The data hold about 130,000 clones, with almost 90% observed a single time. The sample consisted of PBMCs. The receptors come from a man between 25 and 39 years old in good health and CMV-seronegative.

Written as DNA, the CDR3 is TGCGCCAGCTCCCAGGGGACACCCTACGAGCAGTACTTC. Residues: CASSQGTPYEQYF. The rearrangement joins TRBV5-1 to TRBJ2-7; the D gene is possibly TRBD1 (6 bases). Germline lookup yields CDR1 SGHRS and CDR2 YFSETQ. The length of the CDR3 is 13 residues. V dropped 7 bases and J dropped 2 bases, with 13 bases sitting between them. The whole variable domain, filled in from reference TRBV5-1 and TRBJ2-7, reads KAGVTQTPRYLIKTRGQQVTLSCSPISGHRSVSWYQQTPGQGLQFLFEYFSETQRNKGNFPGRFSGRQFSNSRSEMNVSTLELGDSALYLCASSQGTPYEQYFGPGTRLTVT.

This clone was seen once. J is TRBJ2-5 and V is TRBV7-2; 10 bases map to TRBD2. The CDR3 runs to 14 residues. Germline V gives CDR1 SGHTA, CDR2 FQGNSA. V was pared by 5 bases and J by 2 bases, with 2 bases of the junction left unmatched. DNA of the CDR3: TGTGCCAGCAGCGTGGGACTAGCGCAAGAGACCCAGTACTTC. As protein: CASSVGLAQETQYF.

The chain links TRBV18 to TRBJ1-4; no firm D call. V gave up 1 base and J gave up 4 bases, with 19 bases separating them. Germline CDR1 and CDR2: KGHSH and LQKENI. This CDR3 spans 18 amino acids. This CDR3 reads CASSPRSGGAFDNEKLFF. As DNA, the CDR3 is TGTGCCAGCTCACCACGGTCAGGAGGTGCGTTTGATAATGAAAAACTGTTTTTT.

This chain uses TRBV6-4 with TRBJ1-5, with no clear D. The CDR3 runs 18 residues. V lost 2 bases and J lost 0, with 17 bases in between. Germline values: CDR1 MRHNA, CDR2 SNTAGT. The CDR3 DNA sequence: TGTGCCAGCAGTGACGACGGTGACTTTGGTTCTAGCAATCAGCCCCAGCATTTT. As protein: CASSDDGDFGSSNQPQHF.